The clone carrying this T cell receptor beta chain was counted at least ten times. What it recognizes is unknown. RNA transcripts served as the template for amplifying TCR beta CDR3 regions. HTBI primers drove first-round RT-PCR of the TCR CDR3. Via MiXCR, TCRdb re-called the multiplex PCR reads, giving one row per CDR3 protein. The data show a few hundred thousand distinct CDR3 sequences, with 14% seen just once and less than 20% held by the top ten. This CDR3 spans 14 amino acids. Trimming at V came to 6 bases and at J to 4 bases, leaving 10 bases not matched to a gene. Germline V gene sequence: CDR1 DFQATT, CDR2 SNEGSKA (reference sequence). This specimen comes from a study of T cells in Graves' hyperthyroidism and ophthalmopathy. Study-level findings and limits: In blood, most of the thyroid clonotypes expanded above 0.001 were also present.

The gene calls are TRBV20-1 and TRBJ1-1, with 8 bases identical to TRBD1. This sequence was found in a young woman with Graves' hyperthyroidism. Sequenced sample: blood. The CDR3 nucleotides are TGCAGTGCAGAAGGGACAGGTGTTACCACTGAAGCTTTCTTT. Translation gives CSAEGTGVTTEAFF.